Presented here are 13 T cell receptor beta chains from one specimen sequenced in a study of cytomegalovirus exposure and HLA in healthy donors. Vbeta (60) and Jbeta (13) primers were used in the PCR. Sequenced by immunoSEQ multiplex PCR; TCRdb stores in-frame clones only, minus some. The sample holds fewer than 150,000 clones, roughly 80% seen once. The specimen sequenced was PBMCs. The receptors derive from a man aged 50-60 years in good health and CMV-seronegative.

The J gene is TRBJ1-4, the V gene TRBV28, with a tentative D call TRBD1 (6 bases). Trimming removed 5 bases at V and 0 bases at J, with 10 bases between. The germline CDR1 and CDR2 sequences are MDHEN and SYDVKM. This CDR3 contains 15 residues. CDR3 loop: CASSRGISTNEKLFF. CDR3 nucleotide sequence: TGTGCCAGCAGTAGGGGGATTTCAACTAATGAAAAACTGTTTTTT.

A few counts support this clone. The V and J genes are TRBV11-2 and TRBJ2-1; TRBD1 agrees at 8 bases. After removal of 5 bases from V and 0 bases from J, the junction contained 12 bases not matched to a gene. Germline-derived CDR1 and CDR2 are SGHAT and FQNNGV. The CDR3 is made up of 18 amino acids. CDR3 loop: CASSGQGKNPSSYNEQFF. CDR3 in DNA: TGTGCCAGCAGCGGACAGGGTAAAAATCCCAGCTCCTACAATGAGCAGTTCTTC.

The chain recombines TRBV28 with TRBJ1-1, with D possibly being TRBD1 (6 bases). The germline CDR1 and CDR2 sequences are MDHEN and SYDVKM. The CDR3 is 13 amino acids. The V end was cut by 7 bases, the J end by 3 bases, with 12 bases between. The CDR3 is CASIGQHYTEAFF. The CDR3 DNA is TGTGCCAGCATAGGACAGCACTACACTGAAGCTTTCTTT.

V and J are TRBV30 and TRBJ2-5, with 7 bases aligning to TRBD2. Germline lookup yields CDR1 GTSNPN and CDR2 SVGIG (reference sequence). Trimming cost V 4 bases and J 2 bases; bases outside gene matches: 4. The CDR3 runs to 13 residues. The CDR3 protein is CAWKPGGQETQYF. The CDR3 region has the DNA TGTGCCTGGAAACCGGGGGGTCAAGAGACCCAGTACTTC.

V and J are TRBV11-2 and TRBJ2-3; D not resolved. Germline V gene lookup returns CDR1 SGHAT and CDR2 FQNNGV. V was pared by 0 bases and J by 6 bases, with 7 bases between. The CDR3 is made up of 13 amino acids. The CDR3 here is CASSLDLLDTQYF. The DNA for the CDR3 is TGTGCCAGCAGCTTAGATCTCCTGGATACGCAGTATTTT.

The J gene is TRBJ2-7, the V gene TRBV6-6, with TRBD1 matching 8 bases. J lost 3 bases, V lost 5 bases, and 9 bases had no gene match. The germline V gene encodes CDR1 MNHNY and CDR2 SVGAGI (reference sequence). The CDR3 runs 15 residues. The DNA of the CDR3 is TGTGCCAGCAGTAACCAGGGGGCGAGGTTCTACGAGCAGTACTTC. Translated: CASSNQGARFYEQYF.

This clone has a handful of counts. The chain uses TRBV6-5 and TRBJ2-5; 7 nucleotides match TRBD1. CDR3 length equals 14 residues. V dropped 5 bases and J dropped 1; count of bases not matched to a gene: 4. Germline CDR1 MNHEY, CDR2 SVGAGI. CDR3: CASSATGAQETQYF. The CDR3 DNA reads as TGTGCCAGCAGTGCTACAGGGGCCCAAGAGACCCAGTACTTC.

The CDR3: CASSLTSETDTQYF. The CDR3 DNA sequence: TGTGCCAGCAGCTTAACTAGCGAGACAGATACGCAGTATTTT. The chain has TRBV7-9 and TRBJ2-3, with 7 bases matching TRBD2. V shed 2 bases, J shed 3 bases, and the junction held 2 bases outside the gene matches. The CDR3 is made up of 14 amino acids. Germline-derived CDR1 and CDR2 are SEHNR and FQNEAQ (reference sequence).

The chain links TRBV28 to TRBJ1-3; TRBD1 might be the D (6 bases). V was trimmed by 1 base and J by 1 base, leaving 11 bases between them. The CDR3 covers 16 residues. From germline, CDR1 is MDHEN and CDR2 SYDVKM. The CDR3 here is CASSLYRDPSGNTIYF. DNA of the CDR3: TGTGCCAGCAGTTTATACAGGGATCCTTCTGGAAACACCATATATTTT.

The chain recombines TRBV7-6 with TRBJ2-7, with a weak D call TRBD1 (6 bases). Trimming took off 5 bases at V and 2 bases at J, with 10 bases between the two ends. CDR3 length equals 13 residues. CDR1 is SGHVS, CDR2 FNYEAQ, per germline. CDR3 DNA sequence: TGTGCCAGCAGCCGGGACACTCCCTACGAGCAGTACTTC. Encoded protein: CASSRDTPYEQYF.

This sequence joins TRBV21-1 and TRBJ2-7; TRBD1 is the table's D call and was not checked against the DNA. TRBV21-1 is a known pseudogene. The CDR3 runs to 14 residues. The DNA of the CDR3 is TGTGCCAGCAGCCGACAGGGTCCTGGGTACGAGCAGTACTTC. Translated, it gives CASSRQGPGYEQYF.

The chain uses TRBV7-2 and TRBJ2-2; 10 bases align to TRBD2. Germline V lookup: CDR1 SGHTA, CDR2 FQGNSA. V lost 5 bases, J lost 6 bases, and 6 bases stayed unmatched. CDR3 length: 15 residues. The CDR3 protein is CASSRTSGLAGELFF. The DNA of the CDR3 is TGTGCCAGCAGCCGGACTAGCGGTTTGGCCGGGGAGCTGTTTTTT.

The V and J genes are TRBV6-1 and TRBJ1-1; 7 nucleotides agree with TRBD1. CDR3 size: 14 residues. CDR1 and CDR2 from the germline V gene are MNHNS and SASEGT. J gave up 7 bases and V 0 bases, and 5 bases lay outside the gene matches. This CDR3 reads CASSEAGQTVEAFF. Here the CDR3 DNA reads TGTGCCAGCAGTGAAGCGGGACAGACAGTTGAAGCTTTCTTT.